What follows are 3 T cell receptor beta chains derived from one specimen sequenced in a study of T cell repertoires in aging, cancer and after chemotherapy. A mixed TRB-A/B primer pool amplified rearranged TRB by multiplex touch-down PCR. TCRdb processed the multiplex PCR reads anew with MiXCR; each CDR3 protein has one entry. The sample yields around 16,000 distinct CDR3 sequences, 45% to 55% seen once. The template was genomic DNA from peripheral blood, not RNA. The sequenced sample was blood. All receptors come from a human donor in good health.

V is TRBV5-6 and J is TRBJ2-7; 7 bases match TRBD2. The trim removed 2 bases at V and 9 bases at J, leaving 20 bases unmatched. Looked up from germline, CDR1 is SGHDT and CDR2 is YYEEEE. This CDR3 has 17 residues. DNA of the CDR3: TGTGCCAGCAGCTTTTACTCGGGCGGGAGTGCCAAAATCGGGCAGTACTTC. It encodes CASSFYSGGSAKIGQYF. Based on the CDR3 plus reference TRBV5-6 and TRBJ2-7, the full variable domain is DAGVTQSPTHLIKTRGQQVTLRCSPKSGHDTVSWYQQALGQGPQFIFQYYEEEERQRGNFPDRFSGHQFPNYSSELNVNALLLGDSALYLCASSFYSGGSAKIGQYFGPGTRLTVT.

This clonotype was seen only a few times. The chain recombines TRBV27 with TRBJ2-2; D might be TRBD1 or TRBD2, each matching 5 bases. Germline V gene lookup returns CDR1 MNHEY and CDR2 SMNVEV (reference sequence). Between the trimmed V and J ends, which lost 7 bases and 5 bases, there was a span of 20 bases. The CDR3 extends over 16 amino acids. The CDR3 loop reads CASTHSRGIRTGELFF. In DNA, the CDR3 is TGTGCCAGCACCCACTCGAGGGGTATAAGAACCGGGGAGCTGTTTTTT.

The chain uses TRBV30 and TRBJ1-5; no firm D call. The V end lost 0 bases, the J end lost 7 bases, and 10 bases lay between the germline ends. Germline loops: CDR1 GTSNPN, CDR2 SVGIG (reference sequence). The CDR3 length is 13 residues. This CDR3 is CAWSVGIAQPQHF. CDR3 coding DNA: TGTGCCTGGAGTGTAGGAATCGCCCAGCCCCAGCATTTT.